The present T cell receptor (beta chain) was sequenced within a study of identical twins. General study results and limits: Out-of-frame TCR alpha sharing observed in monozygotic twins exceeded model estimates. Twin-shared out-of-frame alpha sequences showed excess low generation probability.

This clonotype occurred many times. Its antigen remains unidentified. Germline CDR1 DFQATT, CDR2 SNEGSKA (reference sequence). This CDR3 spans 14 amino acids. V was shortened by 0 bases and J by 10 bases, with 18 bases between the two germline ends. Template switching supplied a universal primer site; unique molecular identifiers were carried on the cDNA. TCRdb independently ran MiXCR on the 5' RACE reads; one entry per CDR3 protein. This sample has approximately 220,000 distinct CDR3 sequences, with less than 8% found just once. These data were also filed under a second study, of yellow fever vaccine responses in identical twins. From that report: Convergence reportedly seemed to mark part of the twins' vaccine T cell response, with personalization marking the rest.

This TCR was recovered from a woman aged 18-35 years in good health. What was sequenced was memory (CD45RO+) T cells sorted from blood. The chain uses TRBV20-1 and TRBJ1-1; D is ambiguous. For the CDR3, the DNA is TGCAGTGCTAGAGATCTGGACGGGAATGTGGTAGCTTTCTTT. Translating it yields CSARDLDGNVVAFF.